This is a list of T cell receptor beta chains from one sample in a study of spatial heterogeneity in lung cancer. TCRdb used MiXCR to reprocess the 5' RACE reads, holding one entry per CDR3 protein. Of around 30,000 distinct CDR3 sequences in the sample, approximately 5.6% were seen once. The sample here was PBMCs, taken at follow-up. These receptors all come from a male donor with early-stage non-small cell lung cancer. CDR3s leave out the opening cysteine and the closing phenylalanine or tryptophan.

v_call	cdr3_aa
TRBV7-9	ASSSRSIGSSMNTEAF
TRBV5-1	ASSLLGSEQY
TRBV11-3	ASSPLGLQGEQF
TRBV9	ASSADWRTEAF
TRBV3-1	ASSQDPGGTYNEQF
TRBV6-2/TRBV6-3	ASSFPEAGGPDTQY
TRBV7-3	ASSSLGVPNTGELF
TRBV20-1	SARPGQVGNTEAF
TRBV12-5	ASGGTGTNQPQH
TRBV21-1	ASSLRQGPEGNTEAF
TRBV5-1	ASSSSGRDSYEQY
TRBV2	ASSERMGAQY
TRBV20-1	SAPFGTQNTQY
TRBV7-2	ASSLVVWGKSNYGYT
TRBV5-6	ASSSLAGRGPSYEQY
TRBV18	ASSPGANEKLF
TRBV4-3	ASSRDLTRLGNTDTQY
TRBV7-2	ASSLQGVETQY
TRBV10-3	AISESQGGNTEAF
TRBV18	ASRSESNQPQH
TRBV29-1	SAPGQGVDGYT
TRBV19	ASSSTGVLFGYNEQF
TRBV9	ASSVDGLATYEQY
TRBV15	ATSVDRGDQPQH
TRBV6-2/TRBV6-3	ASGRGEGSPLH
TRBV18	ASSPPFTDVYNEQF
TRBV7-7	ASSHGTGANTQY
TRBV18	ASSRIGGNEQF
TRBV19	ATTTGIRRDTQY
TRBV2	ASSPGTAYNEQF
TRBV5-6	ASSLYTGAGNTEAF
TRBV4-3	ASSQDLTNNEQF
TRBV7-9	ASSLESHVSATIY
TRBV20-1	SARSSGRAFDEQF
TRBV7-2	ASSLEGASYGYT
TRBV30	AWSAGGAYNEQF
TRBV6-2/TRBV6-3	ASSSGFRNTQY
TRBV5-1	ASSYSGDTDTQY
TRBV29-1	SVGVGITPAF
TRBV6-1	ASRAETGGAYEQY
TRBV20-1	SATGTEISNQPQH
TRBV6-6	ASSYVAGGPTEQF
TRBV29-1	SVDGREETQY
TRBV20-1	SAMGPGYTEAF
TRBV6-2/TRBV6-3	ASSYEGQGHTGELF
TRBV7-2	ASSLGSARYLSTEAF
TRBV6-2/TRBV6-3	ASSTRQGPDTQY
TRBV2	ASSNEQGYATQY
TRBV12-3/TRBV12-4	ASSFRVRGAEAF
TRBV7-2	ASSLDRDVYGYT
TRBV7-8	ASSLGRGYGYT
TRBV29-1	SAGQMNTEAF